The 4 T cell receptor beta chains given below trace back to one sample, sequenced in a study of OX40 agonist ivuxolimab in advanced cancers. Repertoires were generated with immunoSEQ multiplex PCR, while TCRdb's copy carries only in-frame clones and drops some. Of roughly 80,000 clones in the sample, around nine tenths are singletons; the top ten hold more than 2.5%. Specimen: CD4+ or CD8+ T cells sorted from blood, collected in a trial of the OX40 agonist ivuxolimab. These receptors were taken from an adult with an advanced solid tumor such as melanoma, head and neck, liver or kidney cancer.

V usage is TRBV7-8 and J usage is TRBJ2-3, with TRBD1 matching 10 bases. V shed 0 bases, J shed 4 bases, and the junction held 7 bases outside the gene matches. The length of the CDR3 is 17 residues. Germline-derived CDR1 and CDR2 are SGHVS and FQNEAQ. CDR3 sequence: CASSLAQETGGPDTQYF. CDR3 coding DNA: TGTGCCAGCAGCTTAGCGCAGGAGACAGGGGGCCCAGATACGCAGTATTTT.

This clone showed up just a few times. The chain carries TRBV2 and TRBJ1-5; D is unclear. The CDR3 spans 13 residues. V dropped 10 bases and J dropped 8 bases, with 18 bases sitting between them. Germline values: CDR1 SNHLY, CDR2 FYNNEI. Here the CDR3 DNA reads TGTGCCACCACCCAACAGCCCACGGAGCCCCAGCATTTT. This translates into CATTQQPTEPQHF.

This chain joins TRBV10-1 and TRBJ2-7, with 8 nucleotides matching TRBD1. The germline V gene encodes CDR1 WNHNN and CDR2 SYGVQD (reference sequence). The CDR3 has 14 residues. J gave up 2 bases and V 10 bases, and 10 bases lay outside the gene matches. The CDR3 here is CATSSTGGTYEQYF. DNA of the CDR3: TGCGCCACAAGCAGTACAGGGGGAACCTACGAGCAGTACTTC.

This sequence joins TRBV11-2 and TRBJ1-2; the match to TRBD1 covers 7 bases. Per germline, CDR1 SGHAT and CDR2 FQNNGV. Losses at the gene ends were 5 bases for V and 8 bases for J; bases not matched to a gene: 8. There are 13 residues in the CDR3. The CDR3 DNA reads as TGTGCCAGCAGCACAGACCCCAGGGGGGGCTACACCTTC. It specifies CASSTDPRGGYTF.